The T cell receptor beta chain described here comes from a study of shared clonotypes between healthy human individuals. Method: immunoSEQ multiplex PCR; TCRdb's copy keeps in-frame clones and lacks some. In the table there are under 2,000,000 clones, about 95% of which are singletons. CD45RO-negative CD8 cells positively selected for CCR7 made up the naive population, which excluded terminally differentiated effector memory CD45RA+ cells. The germline V gene encodes CDR1 MNHEY and CDR2 SVGAGI. The CDR3 consists of 15 residues. The V end lost 4 bases, the J end lost 8 bases, and 17 bases lay between the germline ends.

V usage is TRBV6-5 and J usage is TRBJ2-2; D not resolved. Input material: naive CD8+ T cells sorted from blood. This TCR was recovered from a man between 18 and 29 years old in good health. Here the CDR3 reads CASSSPDPSMGELFF. In nucleotides, the CDR3 is TGTGCCAGCAGTTCCCCGGACCCGAGTATGGGGGAGCTGTTTTTT.